This passage covers 6 T cell receptor beta chains from one sample sequenced in a study of T cell responses to AZD1222 COVID-19 vaccine. Profiled with immunoSEQ multiplex PCR; TCRdb holds only in-frame clones, not every one. This sample yields around 130,000 clones, of which 70% to 90% are seen a single time; about 3.1% belongs to the top ten. The sample in question was peripheral blood, obtained 28 days after the second AZD1222 dose. These receptors came from an adult who received the AZD1222 COVID-19 vaccine.

The chain has TRBV28 and TRBJ2-7; weak D call: TRBD1 (6 bases). The CDR3 consists of 13 residues. Trimming left V 8 bases short and J 1 base short, with 12 bases between. Germline V CDR1 and CDR2: MDHEN, SYDVKM. The CDR3 protein is CASEGDGSYEQYF. The CDR3 DNA reads TGTGCCAGCGAGGGGGACGGGTCCTACGAGCAGTACTTC.

The chain couples TRBV6-2 or TRBV6-3 to TRBJ1-2; 7 positions agree with TRBD1. Germline CDR1 and CDR2: MNHEY and SVGEGT. This CDR3 has 14 amino acids. The ends lost 2 bases at V and 4 bases at J; junction bases unmatched: 4. The CDR3 nucleotides are TGTGCCAGCAGTTACGGGCCAGGGGGCTATGGCTACACCTTC. It specifies CASSYGPGGYGYTF.

This clone was recorded only once. The V gene is TRBV27, the J gene TRBJ2-7, with TRBD2 matching 10 bases. Germline V gene sequence: CDR1 MNHEY, CDR2 SMNVEV (reference sequence). V gave up 3 bases and J gave up 4 bases; unmatched junction bases: 9. The CDR3 consists of 16 residues. DNA for the CDR3: TGTGCCAGCAGTTTCGGTACTAGCGGGGTTTTGTACGAGCAGTACTTC. Its translation: CASSFGTSGVLYEQYF.

The V gene is TRBV29-1, the J gene TRBJ2-3; D may be TRBD2 (5 bases). Germline CDR1 and CDR2: SQVTM and ANQGSEA. Between the trimmed V and J ends, which lost 7 bases and 6 bases, there was a span of 17 bases. The length of the CDR3 is 13 residues. The CDR3 nucleotides are TGCAGCGGGGGTAGGACGAGGGCGGATACGCAGTATTTT. This gives the protein CSGGRTRADTQYF.

The CDR3 spells CASSLEPGPTYEQYF. DNA for the CDR3: TGTGCCAGCAGCTTGGAGCCAGGACCTACCTACGAGCAGTACTTC. V gene TRBV5-4 combines with J gene TRBJ2-7; unclear D gene. The V gene's germline CDR1 is SGHNT and CDR2 YYREEE (reference sequence). The V end was cut by 0 bases, the J end by 2 bases, with 12 bases between. This CDR3 region has 15 residues.

This rearrangement joins TRBV9 to TRBJ2-7; a weak D match, TRBD2 (5 bases). The CDR3 has 17 residues. Germline values: CDR1 SGDLS, CDR2 YYNGEE. Trimming took off 2 bases at V and 6 bases at J, with 24 bases between the two ends. The CDR3 sequence: CASSVHGSASGAGEQYF. For the CDR3, the DNA is TGTGCCAGCAGCGTGCATGGATCCGCCAGCGGCGCGGGCGAGCAGTACTTC.